Following are 20 T cell receptor beta chains from one sample sequenced in a study of a mutant IDH1 vaccine in newly diagnosed glioma. Time point denoted: week 11, during vaccination. One vaccine dose held 300 ug of mutant IDH1 20-mer peptide and came with topical imiquimod. The antigens these receptors bind are not known. This table comes from immunoSEQ multiplex PCR, and its TCRdb copy is limited to in-frame clones, with some not included. Among more than 50,000 clones listed, 70% to 90% were seen once. This specimen consisted of PBMCs, obtained from a glioma patient whose treatment included an IDH1 peptide vaccine. The receptors here all came from a man aged 35-49 years with glioma.

About this clone itself: Mismatch with germline at one junction end may stem from a read error. This chain joins TRBV6-5 and TRBJ2-1; D uncertain. The CDR3 totals 12 residues. Germline V gene lookup returns CDR1 MNHEY and CDR2 SVGAGI. The CDR3 nucleotides read TGTACCAGCAGTTACGGCGAGAATGAGCAGTTCTTC. This sequence encodes CTSSYGENEQFF.

The gene calls are TRBV25-1 and TRBJ2-3, with D unresolved. The CDR3 contains 11 residues. Trimming took 10 bases from V and 9 from J, leaving 14 bases between them. The germline CDR1 and CDR2 sequences are MGHDK and SYGVNS. The CDR3 loop reads CATRIGSTQYF. The CDR3 DNA reads as TGTGCCACCAGGATAGGAAGCACGCAGTATTTT. Combining the CDR3 with reference TRBV25-1 and TRBJ2-3 gives the whole variable domain EADIYQTPRYLVIGTGKKITLECSQTMGHDKMYWYQQDPGMELHLIHYSYGVNSTEKGDLSSESTVSRIRTEHFPLTLESARPSHTSQYLCATRIGSTQYFGPGTRLTVL.

The chain employs TRBV9 and TRBJ1-3; D remains ambiguous. CDR3 size: 14 residues. The V end was cut by 7 bases, the J end by 0 bases, with 11 bases between. The germline gives CDR1 SGDLS, CDR2 YYNGEE. CDR3 residues: CASASGGSGNTIYF. DNA of the CDR3: TGTGCCAGCGCGTCGGGTGGCTCTGGAAACACCATATATTTT.

The J gene is TRBJ2-3, the V gene TRBV15, with TRBD1 matching over 7 bases. This CDR3 contains 15 residues. Germline trimming cut 3 bases from V and 3 bases from J; bases unmatched to any gene: 6. Germline V lookup: CDR1 LNHNV, CDR2 YYDKDF (reference sequence). This CDR3 reads CATSSGQDRTDTQYF. In nucleotides, the CDR3 is TGTGCCACCAGCAGCGGACAGGATAGAACAGATACGCAGTATTTT.

J is TRBJ2-3 and V is TRBV6-1; 9 bases align to TRBD1. The CDR3 totals 14 residues. Trimming took 11 bases from V and 3 from J; bases not matched to a gene: 9. Germline V gives CDR1 MNHNS, CDR2 SASEGT. CDR3 DNA sequence: TGTGCCGGGAAAATGGGACAGGGAACAGATACGCAGTATTTT. This translates into CAGKMGQGTDTQYF.

This chain joins TRBV6-5 and TRBJ2-5; unclear D gene. The better agreement between TRBJ2-7 and the DNA end casts doubt on the J call. The CDR3 is 14 residues long. Germline V lookup: CDR1 MNHEY, CDR2 SVGAGI. CDR3 amino acids: CASSYSRANYEQYF. The CDR3 DNA follows: TGTGCCAGCAGTTATTCCCGGGCCAACTACGAGCAGTACTTC.

This clone was observed a few times. J is TRBJ1-5 and V is TRBV27; D is possibly TRBD1 (5 bases). V was trimmed by 11 bases and J by 7 bases, leaving 12 bases between them. Germline V gene sequence: CDR1 MNHEY, CDR2 SMNVEV (reference sequence). The CDR3 extends over 11 amino acids. The CDR3, as DNA: TGTGCCGCGGGGCAGAGGCAGCCCCAGCATTTT. This encodes CAAGQRQPQHF.

This rearrangement joins TRBV28 to TRBJ2-1; 9 nucleotides agree with TRBD2. Germline-derived CDR1 and CDR2 are MDHEN and SYDVKM. The CDR3 consists of 14 residues. Germline trimming cut 6 bases from V and 2 bases from J; bases unmatched to any gene: 2. Written as DNA, the CDR3 is TGTGCCAGCAGGTTAGCGGGAGCCTACAATGAGCAGTTCTTC. This codes for CASRLAGAYNEQFF.

The CDR3 sequence is CASNPAGTLGYGYTF. The CDR3 DNA reads as TGTGCCAGCAACCCGGCCGGCACGTTAGGCTATGGCTACACCTTC. The V call is TRBV5-4, the J call TRBJ1-2; no clear D gene. The germline V and J ends were trimmed by 6 bases and 4 bases, with 19 bases remaining between them. Germline CDR1 and CDR2: SGHNT and YYREEE (reference sequence). This CDR3 spans 15 amino acids.

The chain uses TRBV28 and TRBJ2-7; TRBD1 aligns across 8 bases. Unmatched junction bases numbered 10, after V lost 2 bases and J lost 4 bases. Germline CDR1 and CDR2: MDHEN and SYDVKM. This CDR3 has 16 amino acids. Written as DNA, the CDR3 is TGTGCCAGCAGTTTAAGGGTCGGACAGGGTGGGTACGAGCAGTACTTC. Protein sequence: CASSLRVGQGGYEQYF.

This chain joins TRBV4-2 and TRBJ1-4; 10 positions match TRBD1. Germline CDR1 and CDR2: LGHNA and YNFKEQ. J lost 8 bases, V lost 0 bases, and 6 bases had no gene match. This CDR3 is 16 amino acids long. CDR3 coding DNA: TGTGCCAGCAGCCAAGAGGGGACAGGGGTTCGAGAAAAACTGTTTTTT. It is translated as CASSQEGTGVREKLFF.

The chain couples TRBV28 to TRBJ2-7; no clear D gene. The germline V gene encodes CDR1 MDHEN and CDR2 SYDVKM. The CDR3 is 14 amino acids. The V and J ends lost 5 bases and 4 bases respectively, with 15 bases between them. This CDR3 reads CASSTTSGQYEQYF. The CDR3 DNA reads TGTGCCAGCAGTACCACCTCAGGTCAGTACGAGCAGTACTTC.

The chain joins TRBV5-1 to TRBJ1-1; 7 bases map to TRBD1. The CDR3 runs to 14 residues. With 1 base clipped from V and 1 base from J, the junction kept 1 base outside the gene matches. Germline CDR1 and CDR2: SGHRS and YFSETQ. Written as DNA, the CDR3 is TGCGCCAGCAGCTTGCAGGGGGGGAACACTGAAGCTTTCTTT. This codes for CASSLQGGNTEAFF.

The rearrangement joins TRBV15 to TRBJ2-2; weak D call: TRBD2 (7 bases). V lost 0 bases and J 1 base, leaving 18 bases between the germline ends. The CDR3 is made up of 19 amino acids. Germline V gives CDR1 LNHNV, CDR2 YYDKDF (reference sequence). CDR3 protein: CATSRDGGLAEMNTGELFF. DNA of the CDR3: TGTGCCACCAGCAGAGATGGGGGGCTAGCGGAGATGAACACCGGGGAGCTGTTTTTT.

The chain links TRBV14 to TRBJ1-2, with D unclear. The CDR3 runs 14 residues. Trimming shortened V by 4 bases and J by 6 bases, and 15 bases separated the two germline ends. The germline CDR1 and CDR2 sequences are SGHDN and FVKESK. The CDR3 reads CASSRVGRMDGYTF. The CDR3 DNA follows: TGTGCCAGCAGCCGAGTGGGAAGGATGGATGGCTACACCTTC.

CDR3 DNA sequence: TGTGCCAGCAGTGACGGGGGGCACGGCGGGGGACTGTTTTTT. Its protein is CASSDGGHGGGLFF. This chain links TRBV2 with TRBJ1-4, with D possibly TRBD1 on 6 matching bases. The length of the CDR3 is 14 residues. Germline V gene data show CDR1 as SNHLY and CDR2 as FYNNEI. Trimming stripped 3 bases from V and 13 bases from J, with 18 bases between.

This clone has just one count. This chain connects TRBV20-1 to TRBJ2-4; D not certain. Trimming left V 3 bases short and J 6 bases short, with 6 bases between. This CDR3 comprises 11 residues. Germline V gene data show CDR1 as DFQATT and CDR2 as SNEGSKA (reference sequence). In DNA, the CDR3 is TGCAGTGCTAGTACCGGAAACATTCAGTACTTC. Protein product: CSASTGNIQYF.

The V call is TRBV11-1, the J call TRBJ2-5; maybe TRBD2 (6 bases). From germline, CDR1 is SGHAT and CDR2 FQDESV (reference sequence). The V gene lost 3 bases and the J gene lost 6 bases, with 14 bases spanning the gap. This CDR3 has 14 residues. CDR3 DNA: TGTGCCAGCAGCTTGGGACTGGCCAAGAAGACCCAGTACTTC. Translated, it gives CASSLGLAKKTQYF.

Details on this clone: Other DNA variants within this sample encode the same CDR3. The chain is built from TRBV27 and TRBJ2-1; D gene unclear. The CDR3 spans 15 residues. V lost 5 bases and J lost 0, with 11 bases in between. Germline CDR1 MNHEY, CDR2 SMNVEV (reference sequence). The chain's CDR3 is CASSPIVSSYNEQFF. The DNA for the CDR3 is TGTGCCAGCAGTCCGATAGTGAGCTCCTACAATGAGCAGTTCTTC.

This chain joins TRBV30 and TRBJ1-1; possibly TRBD1 for D (5 bases). The CDR3 contains 14 residues. Trimming removed 2 bases at V and 1 base at J, with 11 bases between. CDR1 and CDR2 (germline): GTSNPN, SVGIG (reference sequence). The CDR3 bases are TGTGCCTGGAGTTGGGGCAGGGAGAACACTGAAGCTTTCTTT. This translates into CAWSWGRENTEAFF.